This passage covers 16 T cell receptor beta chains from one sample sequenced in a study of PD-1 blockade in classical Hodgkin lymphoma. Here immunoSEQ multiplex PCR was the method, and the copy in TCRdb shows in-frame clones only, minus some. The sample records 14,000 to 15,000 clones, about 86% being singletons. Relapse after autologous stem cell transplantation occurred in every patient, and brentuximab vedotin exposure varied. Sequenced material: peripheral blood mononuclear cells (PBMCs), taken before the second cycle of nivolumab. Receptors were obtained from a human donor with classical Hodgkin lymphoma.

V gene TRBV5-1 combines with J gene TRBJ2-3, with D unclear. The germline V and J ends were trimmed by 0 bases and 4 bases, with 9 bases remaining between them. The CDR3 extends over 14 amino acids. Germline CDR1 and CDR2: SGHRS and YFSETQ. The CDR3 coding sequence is TGCGCCAGCAGCTTGGACTGGAGATCAGATACGCAGTATTTT. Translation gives CASSLDWRSDTQYF.

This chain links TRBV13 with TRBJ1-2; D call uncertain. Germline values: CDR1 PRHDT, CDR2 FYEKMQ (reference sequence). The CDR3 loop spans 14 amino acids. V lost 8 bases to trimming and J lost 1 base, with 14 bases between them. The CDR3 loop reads CASDSRGINYGYTF. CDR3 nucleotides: TGTGCCAGCGACTCAAGAGGGATTAACTATGGCTACACCTTC.

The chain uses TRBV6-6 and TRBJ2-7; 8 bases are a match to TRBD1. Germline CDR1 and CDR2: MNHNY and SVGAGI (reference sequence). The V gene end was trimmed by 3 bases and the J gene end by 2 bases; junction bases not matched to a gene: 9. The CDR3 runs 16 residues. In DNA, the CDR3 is TGTGCCAGCAGTTATCGGGGCGGGACAGGACCCTACGAGCAGTACTTC. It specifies CASSYRGGTGPYEQYF.

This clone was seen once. The CDR3 protein is CASSQRGVSGNTIYF. The CDR3 nucleotides read TGCGCCAGCAGTCAGCGAGGGGTGTCTGGAAACACCATATATTTT. The V gene is TRBV5-1, the J gene TRBJ1-3; D perhaps matches TRBD1 (5 bases). Germline CDR1 reads SGHRS; CDR2 reads YFSETQ. Trimming shortened V by 5 bases and J by 1 base, and 13 bases separated the two germline ends. The CDR3 loop spans 15 amino acids.

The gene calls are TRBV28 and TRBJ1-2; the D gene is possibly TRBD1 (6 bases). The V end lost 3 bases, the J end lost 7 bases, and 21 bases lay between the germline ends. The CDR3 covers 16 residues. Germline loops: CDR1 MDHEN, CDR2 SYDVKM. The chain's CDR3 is CASSLVSGAQIAGYTF. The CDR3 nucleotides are TGTGCCAGCAGTTTGGTGTCAGGGGCGCAGATCGCTGGCTACACCTTC.

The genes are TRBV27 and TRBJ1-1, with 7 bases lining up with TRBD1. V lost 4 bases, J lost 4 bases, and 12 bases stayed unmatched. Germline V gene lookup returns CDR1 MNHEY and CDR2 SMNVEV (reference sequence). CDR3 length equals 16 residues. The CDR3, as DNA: TGTGCCAGCAGTTCGCCGGCGACAGGGTTGGCCACTGAAGCTTTCTTT. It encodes CASSSPATGLATEAFF.

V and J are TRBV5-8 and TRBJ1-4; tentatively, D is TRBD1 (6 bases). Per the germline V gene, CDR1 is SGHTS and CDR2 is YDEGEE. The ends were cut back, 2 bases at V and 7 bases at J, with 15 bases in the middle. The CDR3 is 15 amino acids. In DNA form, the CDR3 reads TGTGCCAGCAGCTTACCGGCAGGGGCCGGTGAAAAACTGTTTTTT. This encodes CASSLPAGAGEKLFF.

The CDR3 bases are TGTGCCAGCAGGAAGCGGGGGTCGAACACCGGGGAGCTGTTTTTT. Translation: CASRKRGSNTGELFF. J is TRBJ2-2 and V is TRBV27, with 8 nucleotides matching TRBD2. CDR1 and CDR2 from the germline V gene are MNHEY and SMNVEV (reference sequence). The CDR3 sequence is 15 residues long. V gave up 6 bases and J gave up 0 bases; unmatched junction bases: 3.

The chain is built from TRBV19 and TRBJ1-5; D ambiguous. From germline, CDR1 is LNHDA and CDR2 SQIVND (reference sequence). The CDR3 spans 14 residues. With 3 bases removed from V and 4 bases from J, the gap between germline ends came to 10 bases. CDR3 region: CASSISPGNQPQHF. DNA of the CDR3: TGTGCCAGTAGTATTTCCCCCGGAAATCAGCCCCAGCATTTT.

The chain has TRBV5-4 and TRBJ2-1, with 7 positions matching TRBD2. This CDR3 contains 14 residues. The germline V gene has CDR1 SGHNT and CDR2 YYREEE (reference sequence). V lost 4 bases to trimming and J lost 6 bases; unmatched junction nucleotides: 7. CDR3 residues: CASSSGPGGNEQFF. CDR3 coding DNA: TGTGCCAGCAGCAGCGGACCGGGAGGCAATGAGCAGTTCTTC. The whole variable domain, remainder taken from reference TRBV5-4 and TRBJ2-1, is ETGVTQSPTHLIKTRGQQVTLRCSSQSGHNTVSWYQQALGQGPQFIFQYYREEENGRGNFPPRFSGLQFPNYSSELNVNALELDDSALYLCASSSGPGGNEQFFGPGTRLTVL.

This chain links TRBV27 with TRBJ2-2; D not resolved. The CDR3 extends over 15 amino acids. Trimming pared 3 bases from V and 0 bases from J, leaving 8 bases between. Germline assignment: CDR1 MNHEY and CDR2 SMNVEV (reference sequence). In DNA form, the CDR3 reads TGTGCCAGCAGTTTCCTGACATCGAACACCGGGGAGCTGTTTTTT. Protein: CASSFLTSNTGELFF.

CDR3 protein: CSVELAVYNEQFF. CDR3 nucleotide sequence: TGCAGCGTTGAACTAGCGGTTTACAATGAGCAGTTCTTC. The rearrangement links TRBV29-1 to TRBJ2-1; 7 bases agree with TRBD2. The CDR3 extends over 13 amino acids. Germline CDR1 is SQVTM and CDR2 is ANQGSEA. V gave up 2 bases and J gave up 4 bases; unmatched junction bases: 2.

The CDR3 DNA sequence: TGCGCCAGCAGCCAAGAGCTAGCGGGGGGTTGGAATGAGCAGTTCTTC. Amino acid sequence: CASSQELAGGWNEQFF. The rearrangement links TRBV4-3 to TRBJ2-1; TRBD2 matches at 11 bases. Unmatched junction bases numbered 5, after V lost 0 bases and J lost 7 bases. CDR3 size: 16 residues. Looked up from germline, CDR1 is LGHNA and CDR2 is YSLEER.

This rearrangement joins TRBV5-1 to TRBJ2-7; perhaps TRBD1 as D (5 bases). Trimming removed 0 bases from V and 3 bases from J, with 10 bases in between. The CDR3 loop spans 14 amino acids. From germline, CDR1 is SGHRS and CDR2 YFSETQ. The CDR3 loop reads CASSLDTGGYEQYF. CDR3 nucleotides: TGCGCCAGCAGCTTGGACACAGGTGGCTACGAGCAGTACTTC.

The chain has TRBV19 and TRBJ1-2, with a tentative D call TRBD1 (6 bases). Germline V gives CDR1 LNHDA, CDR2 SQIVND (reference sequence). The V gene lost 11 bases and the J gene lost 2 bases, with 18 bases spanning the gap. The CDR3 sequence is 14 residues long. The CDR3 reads CAPRGGGENYGYTF. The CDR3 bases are TGTGCCCCACGGGGAGGGGGGGAGAACTATGGCTACACCTTC.

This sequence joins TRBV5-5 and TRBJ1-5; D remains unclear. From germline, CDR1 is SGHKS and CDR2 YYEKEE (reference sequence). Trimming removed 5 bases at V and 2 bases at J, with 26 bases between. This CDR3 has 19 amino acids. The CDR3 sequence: CASSAAGGLGGVGNQPQHF. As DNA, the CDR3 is TGTGCCAGCAGTGCTGCCGGAGGGCTAGGTGGTGTCGGCAATCAGCCCCAGCATTTT. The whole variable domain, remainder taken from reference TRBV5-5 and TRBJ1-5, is DAGVTQSPTHLIKTRGQQVTLRCSPISGHKSVSWYQQVLGQGPQFIFQYYEKEERGRGNFPDRFSARQFPNYSSELNVNALLLGDSALYLCASSAAGGLGGVGNQPQHFGDGTRLSIL.